One sample yielded the 14 T cell receptor beta chains listed below, sequenced in a study of T-cell reconstitution after alpha-beta-depleted transplantation in children. It was with unique molecular identifiers that the TCRbeta library was prepared. TCRdb re-derived calls from the PCR reads in MiXCR, one entry per CDR3 protein. The table records about 610,000 distinct CDR3 sequences, more than 9% of them present only once. Sequencing used PBMCs from the stem cell graft donor, obtained from the stem cell graft. These receptors were obtained from a human donor who donated a stem cell graft to a child with acute myeloid leukemia.

This clonotype appeared many times. The V gene is TRBV29-1, the J gene TRBJ2-6, with TRBD2 as a possible D gene (6 bases). Trimming pared 5 bases from V and 1 base from J, leaving 9 bases between. The CDR3 contains 14 residues. CDR1 SQVTM and CDR2 ANQGSEA come from the germline V gene. CDR3 loop: CSVMGGSGANVLTF. For the CDR3, the DNA is TGCAGCGTTATGGGGGGATCTGGGGCCAACGTCCTGACTTTC.

This clonotype was detected only a few times. V is TRBV7-2 and J is TRBJ2-1; 9 nucleotides match TRBD2. Germline CDR1 is SGHTA and CDR2 is FQGNSA. The CDR3 spans 15 residues. Trimming at V came to 3 bases and at J to 5 bases, leaving 5 bases not matched to a gene. Here the CDR3 reads CASSLGTSTDNEQFF. The CDR3 DNA reads as TGTGCCAGCAGCTTGGGGACTAGCACGGACAATGAGCAGTTCTTC.

This clonotype was counted a few times. This chain connects TRBV6-2 or TRBV6-3 to TRBJ2-3; D call uncertain. V was shortened by 7 bases and J by 2 bases, with 10 bases between the two germline ends. The CDR3 is 13 amino acids. Germline loops: CDR1 MNHEY, CDR2 SVGEGT. The CDR3 sequence is CASKASHTDTQYF. The CDR3 DNA reads TGTGCCAGCAAGGCTAGTCACACAGATACGCAGTATTTT.

This clonotype was seen a handful of times. The gene calls are TRBV2 and TRBJ1-1; no firm D call. V was shortened by 10 bases and J by 0 bases, with 12 bases between the two germline ends. Germline loops: CDR1 SNHLY, CDR2 FYNNEI. This CDR3 contains 13 residues. The CDR3 loop reads CATQRYMNTEAFF. In DNA form, the CDR3 reads TGTGCCACCCAACGGTACATGAACACTGAAGCTTTCTTT.

The chain joins TRBV11-2 to TRBJ2-3; TRBD1 might be the D (6 bases). This CDR3 region has 15 residues. The germline V gene encodes CDR1 SGHAT and CDR2 FQNNGV. V lost 3 bases to trimming and J lost 3 bases, with 13 bases between them. CDR3 sequence: CASSFQTGDTDTQYF. In nucleotides, the CDR3 is TGTGCCAGCAGCTTCCAGACAGGTGATACAGATACGCAGTATTTT.

This clonotype was observed at least ten times. J is TRBJ1-5 and V is TRBV25-1; unclear D gene. Germline V gene lookup returns CDR1 MGHDK and CDR2 SYGVNS. The CDR3 covers 16 residues. Trimming cost V 3 bases and J 0 bases, with 12 bases left between them. CDR3 region: CASSEDRSGSNQPQHF. CDR3 bases: TGTGCCAGCAGTGAGGACCGTTCGGGTAGCAATCAGCCCCAGCATTTT. The full variable domain, its missing parts supplied by reference TRBV25-1 and TRBJ1-5, is EADIYQTPRYLVIGTGKKITLECSQTMGHDKMYWYQQDPGMELHLIHYSYGVNSTEKGDLSSESTVSRIRTEHFPLTLESARPSHTSQYLCASSEDRSGSNQPQHFGDGTRLSIL.

This clonotype was detected a few times. This chain uses TRBV7-9 with TRBJ2-3; perhaps TRBD2 as D (6 bases). CDR3 length: 14 residues. Between the trimmed V and J ends, which lost 8 bases and 4 bases, there was a span of 16 bases. Germline CDR1 is SEHNR and CDR2 is FQNEAQ (reference sequence). CDR3 residues: CASLRGSIADTQYF. CDR3 DNA sequence: TGTGCCAGCTTACGGGGGAGTATCGCAGATACGCAGTATTTT.

A few counts support this clonotype. The CDR3 DNA is TGTGCCAGCAGACGGACAGGGGCACAAGAGACCCAGTACTTC. Protein: CASRRTGAQETQYF. V gene TRBV12-3 or TRBV12-4 combines with J gene TRBJ2-5; 9 nucleotides agree with TRBD1. This CDR3 has 14 residues. With V trimmed by 6 bases and J by 2 bases, 4 bases remained unmatched.

The table lists this clonotype with a few counts. This chain connects TRBV7-2 to TRBJ2-3, with 8 bases fitting TRBD2. Per the germline V gene, CDR1 is SGHTA and CDR2 is FQGNSA. Losses at the gene ends were 8 bases for V and 3 bases for J; bases not matched to a gene: 7. The length of the CDR3 is 14 residues. CDR3 DNA sequence: TGTGCCAGCTCACAAAGCGGGAGAACAGATACGCAGTATTTT. It yields the protein CASSQSGRTDTQYF.

Only a few counts were recorded for this clonotype. CDR3 in amino acids: CAWSVRGPRNTEAFF. The CDR3 DNA is TGTGCCTGGAGTGTACGAGGACCGCGGAACACTGAAGCTTTCTTT. The chain is built from TRBV30 and TRBJ1-1; D is unresolved. The germline CDR1 and CDR2 sequences are GTSNPN and SVGIG (reference sequence). The CDR3 spans 15 residues. V lost 0 bases, J lost 1 base, and 12 bases lay in between.

This clonotype was picked up a small number of times. The rearrangement joins TRBV20-1 to TRBJ1-5; 8 bases line up with TRBD1. CDR3 length: 14 residues. Trimming took 0 bases from V and 9 from J; bases not matched to a gene: 7. In germline, CDR1 is DFQATT, CDR2 SNEGSKA (reference sequence). The CDR3 coding sequence is TGCAGTGCTAGAGATCCAACAGGGGGGGCGCCCCAGCATTTT. Amino acid sequence: CSARDPTGGAPQHF.

At least ten counts were recorded for this clonotype. Sequence at one end of the junction differs from germline and may be a read error. This chain connects TRBV5-1 to TRBJ2-5, with 11 positions matching TRBD1. The CDR3 contains 15 residues. Germline lookup yields CDR1 SGHRS and CDR2 YFSETQ. The CDR3 here is CASSRGTGGQETQYF. CDR3 DNA: TGTGCCAGCAGCCGTGGGACAGGGGGACAAGAGACCCAGTACTTC. Looking up the rest from reference TRBV5-1 and TRBJ2-5 gives the full variable domain: KAGVTQTPRYLIKTRGQQVTLSCSPISGHRSVSWYQQTPGQGLQFLFEYFSETQRNKGNFPGRFSGRQFSNSRSEMNVSTLELGDSALYLCASSRGTGGQETQYFGPGTRLLVL.

This clonotype was seen a few times. The chain couples TRBV7-2 to TRBJ2-7, with D uncertain. The CDR3 contains 12 residues. The germline gives CDR1 SGHTA, CDR2 FQGNSA. V was trimmed by 2 bases and J by 10 bases, leaving 12 bases between them. In DNA form, the CDR3 reads TGTGCCAGCAGCTTACCCCGCAGTCGCCAGTACTTC. Its translation is CASSLPRSRQYF. Variable domain in full (rest from reference TRBV7-2 and TRBJ2-7): GAGVSQSPSNKVTEKGKDVELRCDPISGHTALYWYRQSLGQGLEFLIYFQGNSAPDKSGLPSDRFSAERTGGSVSTLTIQRTQQEDSAVYLCASSLPRSRQYFGPGTRLTVT.

Concerning this clonotype: At one end the junction does not follow the germline gene, possibly because of a read error. The chain combines TRBV7-2 with TRBJ2-2, with 7 bases fitting TRBD2. CDR3 length: 16 amino acids. Germline-derived CDR1 and CDR2 are SGHTA and FQGNSA. CDR3: CASSSASGELSGELSF. CDR3 nucleotide sequence: TGTGCCAGCAGCTCGGCAAGCGGGGAACTCTCCGGGGAGCTGTCTTTT.